Presented here are 29 T cell receptor beta chains from one specimen sequenced in a study of beta chain features in type 1 diabetes. Expressed TCRB transcripts got sequenced, as all isolated RNA was reverse transcribed. Data came from immunoSEQ multiplex PCR; TCRdb stores just in-frame clones and leaves some out. The sample has 620,000 or so clones, about 16% seen once. Material for sequencing was naive CD4+ T cells from blood. Every receptor here comes from a man aged 18-30 years in good health.

Points on this clone: Other DNA sequences in this sample translate to the same CDR3. V gene TRBV7-3 combines with J gene TRBJ2-1; D is unresolved. Germline CDR1 and CDR2: SGHTA and FQGTGA. V was pared by 4 bases and J by 5 bases, with 3 bases between. The CDR3 consists of 11 residues. The CDR3 here is CASSSHNEQFF. CDR3 in DNA: TGTGCCAGCAGCTCACACAATGAGCAGTTCTTC.

CDR3 protein: CASSHRGALNTEAFF. The CDR3 bases are TGTGCCAGCAGCCACAGGGGCGCCCTGAACACTGAAGCTTTCTTT. V and J are TRBV6-5 and TRBJ1-1, with 7 bases matching TRBD1. The CDR3 has 15 amino acids. Germline loops: CDR1 MNHEY, CDR2 SVGAGI. Germline trimming cut 6 bases from V and 0 bases from J; bases unmatched to any gene: 7.

A remark on this clone: The identical CDR3 is also encoded by other nucleotide sequences in the sample. This chain links TRBV28 with TRBJ1-2; TRBD1 might be the D (6 bases). The V and J ends lost 4 bases and 2 bases respectively, with 8 bases between them. Germline lookup yields CDR1 MDHEN and CDR2 SYDVKM. This CDR3 is 13 amino acids long. CDR3 residues: CASSYGQNYGYTF. CDR3 DNA sequence: TGTGCCAGCAGTTATGGACAGAACTATGGCTACACCTTC.

The V and J genes are TRBV5-1 and TRBJ2-5, with D hard to call. V lost 9 bases and J 4 bases, leaving 19 bases between the germline ends. The CDR3 contains 14 residues. Germline V lookup: CDR1 SGHRS, CDR2 YFSETQ. In nucleotides, the CDR3 is TGCGCCACTTCGCTCGGACGAGTGGGAGAGACCCAGTACTTC. Residues: CATSLGRVGETQYF.

This sequence joins TRBV29-1 and TRBJ2-5; D perhaps matches TRBD1 (6 bases). Germline assignment: CDR1 SQVTM and CDR2 ANQGSEA. V dropped 6 bases and J dropped 1 base, with 12 bases sitting between them. This CDR3 contains 13 residues. In DNA form, the CDR3 reads TGCAGCGTCTCACAGGGCTTCCAAGAGACCCAGTACTTC. Protein product: CSVSQGFQETQYF. The variable domain in full, with the rest retrieved from reference TRBV29-1 and TRBJ2-5, is SAVISQKPSRDICQRGTSLTIQCQVDSQVTMMFWYRQQPGQSLTLIATANQGSEATYESGFVIDKFPISRPNLTFSTLTVSNMSPEDSSIYLCSVSQGFQETQYFGPGTRLLVL.

This clone was recorded a few times. This CDR3 is also generated by other DNA sequences in the sample. The chain couples TRBV27 to TRBJ1-5; D is perhaps TRBD1 (5 bases). Germline CDR1 MNHEY, CDR2 SMNVEV (reference sequence). V was pared by 3 bases and J by 2 bases, with 5 bases between. The CDR3 is 13 residues long. The CDR3: CASSFRGNQPQHF. Here the CDR3 DNA reads TGTGCCAGCAGTTTCAGGGGCAATCAGCCCCAGCATTTT.

At least ten counts were recorded for this clone. The chain combines TRBV14 with TRBJ2-6; D is ambiguous. CDR3 length equals 13 residues. Germline CDR1 and CDR2: SGHDN and FVKESK. Trimming left V 3 bases short and J 3 bases short, with 3 bases between. This CDR3 is CASSHFGANVLTF. CDR3 DNA: TGTGCCAGCAGCCACTTTGGGGCCAACGTCCTGACTTTC.

The J gene is TRBJ1-3, the V gene TRBV25-1, with 11 bases aligning to TRBD1. Unmatched junction bases numbered 5, after V lost 7 bases and J lost 6 bases. The CDR3 covers 14 residues. From germline, CDR1 is MGHDK and CDR2 SYGVNS. The CDR3 bases are TGTGCCAGCACCGGACAGGGGGCTCTAAACACCATATATTTT. Encoded protein: CASTGQGALNTIYF.

The CDR3 coding sequence is TGTGCCAGCAGCCCACTGGGGGCTCGAGCTTTCTTT. Amino acids: CASSPLGARAFF. The chain is built from TRBV7-2 and TRBJ1-1; D might be TRBD1 (6 bases). The V gene lost 5 bases and the J gene lost 10 bases, with 14 bases spanning the gap. CDR1 is SGHTA, CDR2 FQGNSA, per germline. This CDR3 is 12 amino acids long.

This clone has just a few counts. This chain links TRBV19 with TRBJ2-4; no clear D gene. The germline V gene encodes CDR1 LNHDA and CDR2 SQIVND (reference sequence). V lost 5 bases and J 3 bases, leaving 11 bases between the germline ends. The CDR3 has 14 residues. The CDR3 sequence: CASSAVGVKNIQYF. DNA of the CDR3: TGTGCCAGTAGTGCTGTTGGTGTCAAAAACATTCAGTACTTC.

V and J are TRBV9 and TRBJ2-5; 10 bases are a match to TRBD1. Losses at the gene ends were 5 bases for V and 1 base for J; bases not matched to a gene: 11. The CDR3 consists of 17 residues. Germline CDR1 SGDLS, CDR2 YYNGEE. CDR3 in amino acids: CASSVRDRGNRQETQYF. The CDR3, as DNA: TGTGCCAGCAGTGTCCGGGACAGGGGAAACCGCCAAGAGACCCAGTACTTC.

This clone was observed a few times. The rearrangement joins TRBV4-3 to TRBJ2-2; the match to TRBD2 covers 11 bases. The germline CDR1 and CDR2 sequences are LGHNA and YSLEER. With V trimmed by 2 bases and J by 1 base, 3 bases remained unmatched. CDR3 size: 17 residues. The CDR3 loop reads CASSQLLAGENTGELFF. CDR3 nucleotide sequence: TGCGCCAGCAGCCAATTACTAGCGGGAGAGAACACCGGGGAGCTGTTTTTT.

The chain has TRBV7-2 and TRBJ2-5, with D possibly being TRBD1 (6 bases). The CDR3 covers 14 residues. The germline V gene encodes CDR1 SGHTA and CDR2 FQGNSA. V was pared by 4 bases and J by 5 bases, with 14 bases between. CDR3 nucleotide sequence: TGTGCCAGCAGCTCCGGACAGCTCGGGGAGACCCAGTACTTC. Translated: CASSSGQLGETQYF.

The chain is built from TRBV5-4 and TRBJ2-5; 7 positions match TRBD1. CDR1 and CDR2 from the germline V gene are SGHNT and YYREEE (reference sequence). This CDR3 comprises 16 residues. Trimming took 0 bases from V and 1 from J; bases not matched to a gene: 6. This CDR3 reads CASSLVNRDSQETQYF. For the CDR3, the DNA is TGTGCCAGCAGCTTGGTCAACCGGGACAGCCAAGAGACCCAGTACTTC.

This clone showed up just a few times. This chain connects TRBV5-1 to TRBJ2-3, with a tentative D call TRBD2 (6 bases). The germline gives CDR1 SGHRS, CDR2 YFSETQ. The germline V and J ends were trimmed by 2 bases and 3 bases, with 19 bases remaining between them. This CDR3 spans 17 amino acids. Written as DNA, the CDR3 is TGCGCCAGCAGCTTCCAGCCGGGGAGGATGCAGACAGATACGCAGTATTTT. Encoded protein: CASSFQPGRMQTDTQYF.

J is TRBJ2-1 and V is TRBV4-2; 8 bases match TRBD2. Germline CDR1 reads LGHNA; CDR2 reads YNFKEQ. The CDR3 spans 16 residues. Trimming took 1 base from V and 7 from J; bases not matched to a gene: 9. CDR3 DNA sequence: TGTGCCAGCAGCCAAGTTGTTAGCGGGATGGGGAATGAGCAGTTCTTC. This gives the protein CASSQVVSGMGNEQFF.

This clone was seen only a few times. The V and J genes are TRBV5-1 and TRBJ2-1, with 10 bases aligning to TRBD1. CDR1 and CDR2 (germline): SGHRS, YFSETQ. This CDR3 comprises 14 residues. The V segment lost 4 bases and the J segment 6 bases; nucleotides outside the gene matches: 4. CDR3 sequence: CASSHRTGGNEQFF. The CDR3 DNA is TGCGCCAGCAGCCACAGGACAGGGGGCAATGAGCAGTTCTTC. Supplemented by reference TRBV5-1 and TRBJ2-1, the full variable domain reads KAGVTQTPRYLIKTRGQQVTLSCSPISGHRSVSWYQQTPGQGLQFLFEYFSETQRNKGNFPGRFSGRQFSNSRSEMNVSTLELGDSALYLCASSHRTGGNEQFFGPGTRLTVL.

In this sample, this clone turned up a few times. This chain links TRBV9 with TRBJ2-1, with unresolved D. Germline CDR1 reads SGDLS; CDR2 reads YYNGEE. Trimming pared 0 bases from V and 5 bases from J, leaving 6 bases between. The CDR3 has 13 residues. CDR3 protein: CASSVGQNNEQFF. CDR3 sequence (DNA): TGTGCCAGCAGCGTAGGCCAGAACAATGAGCAGTTCTTC.

This clone appeared a few times. The chain has TRBV11-2 and TRBJ2-2, with 13 bases matching TRBD2. In germline, CDR1 is SGHAT, CDR2 FQNNGV. With V trimmed by 6 bases and J by 3 bases, 10 bases remained unmatched. The CDR3 is 18 residues long. In DNA form, the CDR3 reads TGTGCCAGCAGAATTTTACTAGCGGGAGGGCCGCACACCGGGGAGCTGTTTTTT. Translating gives CASRILLAGGPHTGELFF. The full variable domain, in which reference TRBV11-2 and TRBJ2-2 provide the parts outside the CDR3, is EAGVAQSPRYKIIEKRQSVAFWCNPISGHATLYWYQQILGQGPKLLIQFQNNGVVDDSQLPKDRFSAERLKGVDSTLKIQPAKLEDSAVYLCASRILLAGGPHTGELFFGEGSRLTVL.

CDR3 in DNA: TGTGCCAGCAGCGTAGGACTAGCCCGTAACACCGGGGAGCTGTTTTTT. It is translated as CASSVGLARNTGELFF. The J gene is TRBJ2-2, the V gene TRBV9, with TRBD2 matching 7 bases. The CDR3 is 16 residues long. Losses at the gene ends were 0 bases for V and 2 bases for J; bases not matched to a gene: 4. Looked up from germline, CDR1 is SGDLS and CDR2 is YYNGEE. The full variable domain, with the rest looked up from reference TRBV9 and TRBJ2-2, is DSGVTQTPKHLITATGQRVTLRCSPRSGDLSVYWYQQSLDQGLQFLIQYYNGEERAKGNILERFSAQQFPDLHSELNLSSLELGDSALYFCASSVGLARNTGELFFGEGSRLTVL.

The rearrangement links TRBV27 to TRBJ1-1, with TRBD1 as a possible D gene (5 bases). CDR1 is MNHEY and CDR2 is SMNVEV in the germline V gene (reference sequence). This CDR3 is 13 amino acids long. V was shortened by 7 bases and J by 8 bases, with 17 bases between the two germline ends. The CDR3 is CASIGRGIGEAFF. The CDR3 DNA sequence: TGTGCCAGCATTGGGCGGGGGATCGGGGAAGCTTTCTTT.

This clone has more than one count but fewer than ten. The J gene is TRBJ1-1, the V gene TRBV5-4; TRBD1 matches at 9 bases. The germline V gene has CDR1 SGHNT and CDR2 YYREEE (reference sequence). CDR3 size: 14 residues. J lost 1 base, V lost 5 bases, and 3 bases had no gene match. CDR3: CASRAGQGNTEAFF. The CDR3 coding sequence is TGTGCCAGCAGGGCGGGACAGGGGAACACTGAAGCTTTCTTT.

This clone was detected only a few times. This chain links TRBV27 with TRBJ2-6; D unclear. The CDR3 consists of 15 residues. Per the germline V gene, CDR1 is MNHEY and CDR2 is SMNVEV (reference sequence). With 6 bases removed from V and 2 bases from J, the gap between germline ends came to 11 bases. The CDR3 nucleotides are TGTGCCAGCAGCACACTCTCGGCTGGGGCCAACGTCCTGACTTTC. It translates to CASSTLSAGANVLTF.

J is TRBJ2-7 and V is TRBV18, with 11 bases fitting TRBD2. V was clipped by 4 bases and J by 3 bases; unmatched bases: 5. Germline V lookup: CDR1 KGHSH, CDR2 LQKENI. The CDR3 extends over 15 amino acids. CDR3 loop: CASSQGTSGYYEQYF. CDR3 DNA sequence: TGTGCCAGCTCACAAGGGACTAGCGGTTACTACGAGCAGTACTTC.

J is TRBJ1-5 and V is TRBV5-1, with 7 bases that match TRBD1. The V gene end was trimmed by 4 bases and the J gene end by 1 base; junction bases not matched to a gene: 5. The CDR3 contains 15 residues. Germline CDR1 and CDR2: SGHRS and YFSETQ. CDR3 residues: CASSPGTESNQPQHF. CDR3 sequence (DNA): TGCGCCAGCAGCCCCGGGACAGAAAGCAATCAGCCCCAGCATTTT.

On this clone: Other DNA sequences in this specimen translate into the identical CDR3. The chain recombines TRBV5-1 with TRBJ1-2; D possibly corresponds to TRBD1 (5 bases). The CDR3 length is 14 residues. V lost 0 bases, J lost 5 bases, and 11 bases lay in between. Germline V gene lookup returns CDR1 SGHRS and CDR2 YFSETQ. The CDR3 protein is CASSLGTGEYGYTF. CDR3 nucleotide sequence: TGCGCCAGCAGCTTGGGAACAGGAGAATATGGCTACACCTTC.

This clone was counted between two and nine times. This chain uses TRBV4-1 with TRBJ2-1, with 7 nucleotides matching TRBD1. This CDR3 is built from 17 residues. In germline, CDR1 is MGHRA, CDR2 YSYEKL. Losses at the gene ends were 3 bases for V and 5 bases for J; bases not matched to a gene: 13. CDR3 amino acids: CASSHQGDIPRHNEQFF. The CDR3 coding sequence is TGCGCCAGCAGCCATCAGGGGGACATCCCTAGGCACAATGAGCAGTTCTTC.

The rearrangement uses TRBV19 and TRBJ1-2, with D possibly being TRBD1 (6 bases). The CDR3 is 13 residues long. V was shortened by 5 bases and J by 4 bases, with 11 bases between the two germline ends. Looked up from germline, CDR1 is LNHDA and CDR2 is SQIVND (reference sequence). The CDR3 sequence: CASSVQGVYGYTF. The CDR3 DNA reads as TGTGCCAGTAGTGTACAGGGTGTCTATGGCTACACCTTC.

The rearrangement uses TRBV7-2 and TRBJ2-1, with 9 bases aligning to TRBD1. Germline assignment: CDR1 SGHTA and CDR2 FQGNSA. Trimming removed 2 bases from V and 2 bases from J; junction bases left unmatched: 1. The CDR3 has 15 residues. CDR3 amino acids: CASSLRTGAYNEQFF. The CDR3 DNA reads TGTGCCAGCAGCTTAAGGACAGGGGCCTACAATGAGCAGTTCTTC.